The clone carrying this TCR beta chain was counted a single time. This entry is derived from a study of shared clonotypes between healthy human individuals. The run depth of the assay was deep. The repertoire was sequenced with immunoSEQ multiplex PCR; TCRdb's copy has only in-frame clones and lacks some. Here the sample spans about 600,000 clones, roughly 97% being singletons. CDR1 SGHTA and CDR2 FQGNSA come from the germline V gene. The CDR3 is 16 residues long. Trimming removed 2 bases from V and 1 base from J, with 11 bases in between. Nashville, Tennessee was home to all donors, each a Caucasian adult.

The gene calls are TRBV7-2 and TRBJ2-2; D gene uncertain. This TCR was sampled from a woman aged 30 to 39 in good health. Sequenced input: naive CD4+ T cells sorted from blood. Specified subset: CD45RA+ positively selected. CDR3 region: CASSLSSVLNTGELFF. In DNA, the CDR3 is TGTGCCAGCAGCTTATCCAGCGTTTTGAACACCGGGGAGCTGTTTTTT.